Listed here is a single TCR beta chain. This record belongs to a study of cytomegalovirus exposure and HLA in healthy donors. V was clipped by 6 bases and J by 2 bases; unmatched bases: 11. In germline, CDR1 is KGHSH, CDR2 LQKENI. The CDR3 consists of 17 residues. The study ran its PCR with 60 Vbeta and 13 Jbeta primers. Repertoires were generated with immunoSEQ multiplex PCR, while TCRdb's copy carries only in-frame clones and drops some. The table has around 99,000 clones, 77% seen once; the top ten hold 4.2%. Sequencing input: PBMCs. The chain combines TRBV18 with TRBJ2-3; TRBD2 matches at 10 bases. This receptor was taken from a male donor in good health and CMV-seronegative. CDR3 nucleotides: TGTGCCAGCTCCCCTCGCGGACTAGCGGCCAACACAGATACGCAGTATTTT. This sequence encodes CASSPRGLAANTDTQYF.